This is a list of T cell receptor beta chains from one sample in a study of blood T cell repertoires in COVID-19. Here immunoSEQ multiplex PCR was the method, and the copy in TCRdb shows in-frame clones only, minus some. The sample has about 330,000 clones; approximately 90% are singletons. The specimen was PBMCs or T cells enriched from blood (not recorded which). These receptors all come from a woman in her 30s who had recovered from COVID-19. Both conserved end residues are part of each CDR3. D genes are given only for firm matches. Size tells how often a clone was seen (once, few, many) or the class of an expanded clone, and some rows leave it out.

J | V | D | size | DNA | CDR3
TRBJ1-3 | TRBV9 | - | - | TGTGCCAGCAGCGTAGGCCCCCGGGGGTTCGGTGGAAACACCATATATTTT | CASSVGPRGFGGNTIYF
TRBJ1-2 | TRBV5-4 | - | - | TGTGCCAGCAGCCTCCACCAGGTTCCCTATGGCTACACCTTC | CASSLHQVPYGYTF
TRBJ2-1 | TRBV19 | - | - | TGTGCCAGTCGTCCAACAGGGTTACATGAGCAGTTCTTC | CASRPTGLHEQFF
TRBJ1-3 | TRBV18 | - | - | TGTGCCAGCTCACCCAACCGGGGGGGCAGAAACACCATATATTTT | CASSPNRGGRNTIYF
TRBJ2-2 | TRBV5-1 | TRBD2 | - | TGCGCCAGCAGCCCACCGGGACTAGAAGTCAAACGAACGAACACCGGGGAGCTGTTTTTT | CASSPPGLEVKRTNTGELFF
TRBJ1-1 | TRBV12-3/TRBV12-4 | - | - | TGTGCCAGCAGGCCAACAGCCGGCACTGAAGCTTTCTTT | CASRPTAGTEAFF
TRBJ2-2 | TRBV5-5 | - | - | TGTGCCAGCAGCTTGGAGGCAGGGCCCAACACCGGGGAGCTGTTTTTT | CASSLEAGPNTGELFF
TRBJ1-5 | TRBV6-6 | TRBD1 | - | TGTGCCAGCAGCCCGGGACAGGGGGCAGGAAAACAGCCCCAGCATTTT | CASSPGQGAGKQPQHF
TRBJ1-2 | TRBV2 | - | - | TGTGCCAGCAGTGAAGCCCGGGGCTATGGCTACACCTTC | CASSEARGYGYTF
TRBJ2-1 | TRBV7-9 | - | once | TGTGCCAGCAGCTTGGGTTCGGACAGTTCGGGAGGTCGTGTGAAGCAGTTCTTC | CASSLGSDSSGGRVKQFF
TRBJ1-1 | TRBV10-3 | - | once | TGTGCCATCAGTGAGTTTGAGAGAATGAACACTGAAGCTTTCTTT | CAISEFERMNTEAFF
TRBJ1-2 | TRBV2 | - | - | TGTGCCAGCAGTGAAGGACGGCCGAGGGGCTACACCTTC | CASSEGRPRGYTF
TRBJ1-4 | TRBV4-2 | - | - | TGTGCCAGCAGCCAAGTTGGGACTTACGGAGTTGCTGAAAAACTGTTTTTT | CASSQVGTYGVAEKLFF
TRBJ1-3 | TRBV7-2 | - | - | TGTGCCAGCAGCTTAGTTGGTCGGGGCACCATATATTTT | CASSLVGRGTIYF
TRBJ2-3 | TRBV11-3 | - | - | TGTGCCAGCAGCCCGGGAGGGACAGCCACAGATACGCAGTATTTT | CASSPGGTATDTQYF
TRBJ2-7 | TRBV30 | - | - | TGTGCCTGGGGATCCGACATGGGTTCGAAGCAGTACTTC | CAWGSDMGSKQYF
TRBJ1-2 | TRBV21-1 | - | - | TGTGCCAGCAGCAAACAGGGGGTCTATGGCTACACCTTC | CASSKQGVYGYTF
TRBJ1-1 | TRBV19 | - | - | TGTGCCGCGACCGAGACAGGCATGAACACTGAAGCTTTCTTT | CAATETGMNTEAFF
TRBJ2-1 | TRBV5-1 | TRBD2 | - | TGCGCCAGCAGCCCGGGACTACTGAACAATGAGCAGTTCTTC | CASSPGLLNNEQFF
TRBJ2-7 | TRBV19 | - | - | TGTGCCAGTAGTATAGAACTGACTTACGAGCAGTACTTC | CASSIELTYEQYF
TRBJ1-3 | TRBV9 | - | - | TGTGCCAGCAGCGTAGCTGGGCAGGGCACCATATATTTT | CASSVAGQGTIYF
TRBJ1-1 | TRBV29-1 | - | - | TGCAGCGGGGCGATTGGCACTGAAGCTTTCTTT | CSGAIGTEAFF
TRBJ2-7 | TRBV9 | - | - | TGTGCCAGCAGCGTACGGGACACAACCTACGAGCAGTACTTC | CASSVRDTTYEQYF
TRBJ2-7 | TRBV6-5 | - | - | TGTGCCAGCAGTTACCTCGGCAGGGGAGTTGGAAACGAGCAGTACTTC | CASSYLGRGVGNEQYF
TRBJ1-1 | TRBV5-5 | - | - | TGTGCCAGCAGCCCATGGGAGCTGAACACTGAAGCTTTCTTT | CASSPWELNTEAFF
TRBJ1-1 | TRBV9 | - | - | TGTGCCAGCAGCGTAGCGTCTTCAGGGATCACTGAAGCTTTCTTT | CASSVASSGITEAFF
TRBJ2-7 | TRBV5-1 | - | - | TGCGCCAGCAGCTTCAGGGAAAGGATCTACGAGCAGTACTTC | CASSFRERIYEQYF
TRBJ1-3 | TRBV5-6 | - | - | TGTGCCAGCAGCCCCTGGGGCGGGATCCGCTCTGGAAACACCATATATTTT | CASSPWGGIRSGNTIYF
TRBJ1-1 | TRBV30 | TRBD1 | - | TGTGCCTGGACCAGGGGGGCCACTGAAGCTTTCTTT | CAWTRGATEAFF
TRBJ1-2 | TRBV6-1 | - | - | TGTGCCAGCAGTGAAGGTGCGTACCGGGGGATCTATGGCTACACCTTC | CASSEGAYRGIYGYTF
TRBJ2-1 | TRBV6-5 | - | - | TGTGCCAGCACGTCAGGGAGGAATGAGCAGTTCTTC | CASTSGRNEQFF
TRBJ2-5 | TRBV5-1 | - | - | TGCGCCAGCAGGGCCCAAGAGACCCAGTACTTC | CASRAQETQYF
TRBJ1-2 | TRBV19 | TRBD1 | - | TGTGCCAGTAGCCGCCGGCGGGACAGAGCTAACTATGGCTACACCTTC | CASSRRRDRANYGYTF
TRBJ2-2 | TRBV2 | TRBD2 | - | TGTGCCAGCCGAGCCACGAGCGGGGGGGCCTGGACCGGGGAGCTGTTTTTT | CASRATSGGAWTGELFF
TRBJ1-1 | TRBV27 | TRBD1 | - | TGTGCCAGCAGTATTGCCGGGACAGGGCCTTTCCTGGCTTTCTTT | CASSIAGTGPFLAFF
TRBJ1-2 | TRBV30 | - | few | TGTGCCTGGAGTACCAGACAAGGTAGCTACACCTTC | CAWSTRQGSYTF